The clone carrying this TCR beta chain was seen only a few times. The target antigen is unknown. Individual cDNA molecules received unique molecular identifiers. MiXCR was run by TCRdb on the 5' RACE reads, yielding one entry per CDR3 protein. The profile shows 98,000 or so distinct CDR3 sequences, approximately 12% of them singletons. This entry belongs to a study of early T cells in non-severe SARS-CoV-2 infection. Study-level background: Chains from this unsorted whole-blood bulk RNA could not be paired. Study results and caveats: VDJdb matches were skewed toward anti-spike CD8 T cell responses.

The germline CDR1 and CDR2 sequences are ENHRY and SYGVKD. Germline trimming cut 6 bases from V and 5 bases from J; bases unmatched to any gene: 9. The CDR3 totals 14 residues. This sequence joins TRBV10-3 and TRBJ2-7; 8 bases align to TRBD1. The sample here was whole blood, taken at baseline. The TCR comes from an adult who was a healthcare worker with PCR-confirmed SARS-CoV-2 infection or an uninfected control (not recorded which). CDR3 sequence: CAIRGQGGIHEQYF. The CDR3, as DNA: TGTGCCATCAGAGGACAGGGCGGGATCCACGAGCAGTACTTC.